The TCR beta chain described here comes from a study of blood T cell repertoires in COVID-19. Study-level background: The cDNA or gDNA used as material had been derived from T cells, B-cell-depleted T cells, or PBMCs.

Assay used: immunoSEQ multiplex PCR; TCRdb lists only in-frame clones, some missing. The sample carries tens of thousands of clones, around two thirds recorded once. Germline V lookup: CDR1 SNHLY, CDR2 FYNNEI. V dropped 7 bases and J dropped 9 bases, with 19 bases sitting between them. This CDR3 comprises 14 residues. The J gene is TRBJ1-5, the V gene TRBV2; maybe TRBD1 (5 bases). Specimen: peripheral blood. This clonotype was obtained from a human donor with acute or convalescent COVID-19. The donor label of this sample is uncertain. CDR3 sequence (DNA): TGTGCCAGCAAGGACAAGGCTGAGGTGGGGCCCCAGCATTTT. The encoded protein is CASKDKAEVGPQHF.